The 8 T cell receptor beta chains listed next were all sequenced from one sample in a study of tumor and adjacent non-tumor tissue in lung cancer. A modified ARM-PCR protocol with three rounds of nested PCR amplified TCRbeta. TCRdb fed the multiplex PCR reads into MiXCR, producing one record per CDR3 protein. The data hold roughly 93,000 distinct CDR3 sequences, with around 71% observed a single time. RNA was extracted from bulk tissue without any cell sorting. The specimen was lung tumor tissue. All receptors come from a man aged 55 to 70 with non-small cell lung cancer.

In its sample, this clonotype was seen once. Likely a read error: the CDR3 ends without its conserved phenylalanine or tryptophan. J is TRBJ2-1 and V is TRBV4-1; tentative D call: TRBD1 (5 bases). V lost 0 bases to trimming and J lost 3 bases, with 9 bases between them. This CDR3 spans 15 amino acids. The V gene's germline CDR1 is MGHRA and CDR2 YSYEKL. The CDR3: CASSQEDSIYNEQFL. The DNA of the CDR3 is TGCGCCAGCAGCCAAGAAGACAGCATCTACAATGAGCAGTTCTTA.

The rearrangement uses TRBV29-1 and TRBJ2-5; no reliable D call. From germline, CDR1 is SQVTM and CDR2 ANQGSEA. Trimming removed 8 bases from V and 4 bases from J, with 11 bases in between. This CDR3 has 11 residues. CDR3 sequence (DNA): TGCAGCACGTGCTGGGGAGAGACCCAGTACTTC. Its translation: CSTCWGETQYF.

A word on this clonotype: Since a much larger clone is just one base distant, this may be a read error. The V and J genes are TRBV5-1 and TRBJ1-2; TRBD1 is a possible D gene (5 bases). Germline V gene sequence: CDR1 SGHRS, CDR2 YFSETQ. This CDR3 is 12 amino acids long. The CDR3 here is CASSSGEFGYAF. The CDR3 nucleotides are TGCGCCAGCAGCTCGGGGGAATTTGGCTACGCCTTC.

Of note for this clonotype: A junction boundary mismatches the germline segment, possibly from a read error. The chain combines TRBV6-1 with TRBJ2-7; D gene uncertain. Per germline, CDR1 MNHNS and CDR2 SASEGT. The CDR3 covers 12 residues. In DNA form, the CDR3 reads TGTGCCATCAGTGATCAGTCCTACGAGCAGTACTTC. This gives the protein CAISDQSYEQYF.

A remark on this clonotype: This is likely a read error, given that the CDR3 carries no conserved phenylalanine or tryptophan at its end. The chain links TRBV6-5 to TRBJ2-1; 10 bases map to TRBD2. There are 14 residues in the CDR3. Germline CDR1 reads MNHEY; CDR2 reads SVGAGI. The CDR3 sequence: CSSSNGLAVNEQFL. The CDR3 bases are TGTTCCAGCAGTAACGGACTAGCGGTCAATGAGCAGTTCCTC.

The chain joins TRBV6-5 to TRBJ2-7; no definite D call. Germline lookup yields CDR1 MNHEY and CDR2 SVGAGI. CDR3 length: 15 amino acids. Trimming left V 1 base short and J 7 bases short, with 17 bases between. CDR3 bases: TGTGCCAGCAGTTACTGCCAAGGTCGCAATTGGGAGCAGTACTTC. Its translation is CASSYCQGRNWEQYF.

For this clonotype: One end of the junction fails to match germline, which may point to a read error. V is TRBV12-3 or TRBV12-4 and J is TRBJ1-1; the match to TRBD1 covers 8 bases. The CDR3 has 14 residues. CDR3 nucleotides: TGTGCTAGCAGTCCGGACAGGGCTAAGACTGAAGCTTTCTTT. It yields the protein CASSPDRAKTEAFF.

Note on this clonotype: A read error may be the cause here, since a much bigger clone is one base away. This chain joins TRBV5-1 and TRBJ2-1; 8 bases agree with TRBD1. This CDR3 is built from 15 residues. CDR1 is SGHRS, CDR2 YFSETQ, per germline. As DNA, the CDR3 is TGCACCAGCAGCCTGACAGGGGTTCCAAACAATGAGCAGTTCTTC. This translates into CTSSLTGVPNNEQFF.